These T cell receptor beta chains were read from a single sample in a study of blood T cell repertoires in COVID-19. Only in-frame clones appear in the TCRdb table, and some are missing; sequencing was by immunoSEQ multiplex PCR. The data contain 280,000 or so clones, roughly 86% of them seen just once; the ten biggest clones take up more than 7.5%. Sequencing was carried out using peripheral blood. The receptors derive from a man between 18 and 29 years old with active or convalescent COVID-19. Each CDR3 is given with its conserved first and last residue. Each record gives: J gene, clone size, D gene, V gene, CDR3 DNA, CDR3 protein. The D gene is left open where the match is weak. The size of a clone is reported for some rows only, either as once, few or many, or as a class for expanded clones.

J gene: TRBJ1-6; clone size: once; D gene: .; V gene: TRBV12-1; CDR3 DNA: TGTGCCAGCAGCTCCAGGGGCCTATACGATTCACCCCTCCACTTT; CDR3 protein: CASSSRGLYDSPLHF
J gene: TRBJ2-2; clone size: .; D gene: .; V gene: TRBV9; CDR3 DNA: TGTGCCAGCAGCGTAGGTAACAGAGCGAACACCGGGGAGCTGTTTTTT; CDR3 protein: CASSVGNRANTGELFF
J gene: TRBJ2-5; clone size: .; D gene: TRBD2; V gene: TRBV6-5; CDR3 DNA: TGTGCCAGCATTGGGAGGGAAGAGACCCAGTACTTC; CDR3 protein: CASIGREETQYF
J gene: TRBJ1-1; clone size: many; D gene: .; V gene: TRBV5-1; CDR3 DNA: TGCGCCAGCAGCTTGGGGCCAGCGACTGAAGCTTTCTTT; CDR3 protein: CASSLGPATEAFF
J gene: TRBJ2-7; clone size: few; D gene: .; V gene: TRBV10-1; CDR3 DNA: TGCGCCAGCAGAAGGACAGCGACTAACTACGAGCAGTACTTC; CDR3 protein: CASRRTATNYEQYF
J gene: TRBJ2-3; clone size: .; D gene: TRBD1; V gene: TRBV5-1; CDR3 DNA: TGCGCCAGCAGACAGGGACAGGGCGCCACAGATACGCAGTATTTT; CDR3 protein: CASRQGQGATDTQYF
J gene: TRBJ2-7; clone size: .; D gene: .; V gene: TRBV7-2; CDR3 DNA: TGTGCCAGCAGCTTAGCGCCGACTGGCTACGAGCAGTACTTC; CDR3 protein: CASSLAPTGYEQYF
J gene: TRBJ1-4; clone size: few; D gene: TRBD1; V gene: TRBV14; CDR3 DNA: TGTGCCAGCAGCCGGAGACAGGGATCAGGTGAAAAACTGTTTTTT; CDR3 protein: CASSRRQGSGEKLFF
J gene: TRBJ2-3; clone size: .; D gene: TRBD2; V gene: TRBV7-3; CDR3 DNA: TGTGCCAGCAGCCTTAGCGGGGGGGCCACAGATACGCAGTATTTT; CDR3 protein: CASSLSGGATDTQYF
J gene: TRBJ1-5; clone size: .; D gene: .; V gene: TRBV5-6; CDR3 DNA: TGTGCCAGCAGCTTGGGTGGGGCCTCCAATCAGCCCCAGCATTTT; CDR3 protein: CASSLGGASNQPQHF
J gene: TRBJ1-1; clone size: .; D gene: .; V gene: TRBV4-3; CDR3 DNA: TGCGCCAGCAGCCAAGGGGGGGAAATGAACACTGAAGCTTTCTTT; CDR3 protein: CASSQGGEMNTEAFF
J gene: TRBJ2-5; clone size: .; D gene: .; V gene: TRBV7-9; CDR3 DNA: TGTGCCAGCAGCCTATACGGAGGGGTGGCGGGAGAGACCCAGTACTTC; CDR3 protein: CASSLYGGVAGETQYF
J gene: TRBJ1-2; clone size: .; D gene: TRBD1; V gene: TRBV7-8; CDR3 DNA: TGTGCCAGCAGCCCGAGGGACAGGGGCCGCTCTGAGGGCTACACCTTC; CDR3 protein: CASSPRDRGRSEGYTF
J gene: TRBJ2-5; clone size: .; D gene: TRBD2; V gene: TRBV19; CDR3 DNA: TGTGCCAGTAGCCCCCCCTACGGGGGGGGGAGTCAAGAGACCCAGTACTTC; CDR3 protein: CASSPPYGGGSQETQYF
J gene: TRBJ1-2; clone size: .; D gene: .; V gene: TRBV6-1; CDR3 DNA: TGTGCCAGAAGTGGGGTGGACAGTCCCGGAACGCTTGGCTACACCTTC; CDR3 protein: CARSGVDSPGTLGYTF
J gene: TRBJ1-3; clone size: .; D gene: .; V gene: TRBV4-3; CDR3 DNA: TGCGCCAGCAGCCAAGATTTGGCCACAGGGAGCTCTGGAAACACCATATATTTT; CDR3 protein: CASSQDLATGSSGNTIYF
J gene: TRBJ1-2; clone size: .; D gene: .; V gene: TRBV4-3; CDR3 DNA: TGCGCCAGCAGCCAAGGTCCTCGAGTCCCTGAGAGCTGCACCTTC; CDR3 protein: CASSQGPRVPESCTF
J gene: TRBJ2-5; clone size: .; D gene: .; V gene: TRBV7-9; CDR3 DNA: TGTGCCAGCAGCTTAGAAAACCGGGAAGAGACCCAGTACTTC; CDR3 protein: CASSLENREETQYF
J gene: TRBJ1-2; clone size: .; D gene: TRBD1; V gene: TRBV6-4; CDR3 DNA: TGTGCCAGCAGTGACTCCGGACAGGGACATAACTATGGCTACACCTTC; CDR3 protein: CASSDSGQGHNYGYTF
J gene: TRBJ1-2; clone size: .; D gene: .; V gene: TRBV7-2; CDR3 DNA: TGTGCCAGCAGCTTAAACAGGGTTGCCCCGCACTATGGCTACACCTTC; CDR3 protein: CASSLNRVAPHYGYTF
J gene: TRBJ2-3; clone size: .; D gene: TRBD2; V gene: TRBV11-2; CDR3 DNA: TGTGCCAGCAGCAGCAGGACTAGCGGCTCCACAGATACGCAGTATTTT; CDR3 protein: CASSSRTSGSTDTQYF
J gene: TRBJ2-5; clone size: .; D gene: TRBD2; V gene: TRBV7-2; CDR3 DNA: TGTGCCAGCAGCTTTAGCGGGGGACGTAAAGAGACCCAGTACTTC; CDR3 protein: CASSFSGGRKETQYF
J gene: TRBJ2-7; clone size: .; D gene: .; V gene: TRBV3-1/TRBV3-2; CDR3 DNA: TGTGCCAGCAGCCAATTTCAGAGGGCGTCCTACGAGCAGTACTTC; CDR3 protein: CASSQFQRASYEQYF
J gene: TRBJ1-2; clone size: .; D gene: TRBD1; V gene: TRBV2; CDR3 DNA: TGTGCCAGCAGAGGACAGGGGACGAGTAACTATGGCTACACCTTC; CDR3 protein: CASRGQGTSNYGYTF
J gene: TRBJ1-2; clone size: .; D gene: .; V gene: TRBV20-1; CDR3 DNA: TGCAGTGCATCCCCGGGGTTGGGCTACACCTTC; CDR3 protein: CSASPGLGYTF
J gene: TRBJ2-6; clone size: .; D gene: .; V gene: TRBV5-1; CDR3 DNA: TGCGCCAGTCAAACAGGGACTGGGGCCAACGTCCTGACTTTC; CDR3 protein: CASQTGTGANVLTF
J gene: TRBJ2-1; clone size: .; D gene: TRBD2; V gene: TRBV5-1; CDR3 DNA: TGCGCCAGCAGCGGGATAGCGGGGGGCCTTAGCTCCTACAATGAGCAGTTCTTC; CDR3 protein: CASSGIAGGLSSYNEQFF
J gene: TRBJ2-1; clone size: .; D gene: .; V gene: TRBV11-2; CDR3 DNA: TGTGCCAGCAGCCTCCTCGGGGGCTCCTACAATGAGCAGTTCTTC; CDR3 protein: CASSLLGGSYNEQFF
J gene: TRBJ1-6; clone size: .; D gene: TRBD1; V gene: TRBV27; CDR3 DNA: TGTGCCAGCAGTTCCCCAGGACAGGAGGTCGGCAATTCACCCCTCCACTTT; CDR3 protein: CASSSPGQEVGNSPLHF
J gene: TRBJ1-6; clone size: .; D gene: .; V gene: TRBV7-3; CDR3 DNA: TGTGCCAGCAGCTCAGACTATAATTCACCCCTCCACTTT; CDR3 protein: CASSSDYNSPLHF
J gene: TRBJ1-2; clone size: once; D gene: .; V gene: TRBV20-1; CDR3 DNA: TGCAGTGCCAGTCAGGGTAGAGATGGCTACACCTTC; CDR3 protein: CSASQGRDGYTF
J gene: TRBJ1-2; clone size: .; D gene: TRBD1; V gene: TRBV5-1; CDR3 DNA: TGCGCCAGCAGCTTGGACGGGACAGGCTATGGCTACACCTTC; CDR3 protein: CASSLDGTGYGYTF
J gene: TRBJ1-1; clone size: once; D gene: .; V gene: TRBV13; CDR3 DNA: TGTGCCAGAGGGGGGGGCACTGAAGCTTTCTTT; CDR3 protein: CARGGGTEAFF
J gene: TRBJ1-3; clone size: .; D gene: .; V gene: TRBV10-3; CDR3 DNA: TGTGCCATCAGCCCGGAAAGGGGCTCTGGAAACACCATATATTTT; CDR3 protein: CAISPERGSGNTIYF
J gene: TRBJ1-1; clone size: .; D gene: TRBD1; V gene: TRBV12-3/TRBV12-4; CDR3 DNA: TGTGCCAGCTATGACAGGGCTTGGGTAGCTTTCTTT; CDR3 protein: CASYDRAWVAFF
J gene: TRBJ2-3; clone size: .; D gene: .; V gene: TRBV2; CDR3 DNA: TGTGCCAGCAGTGAATTCGGGGGGCTAACAGATACGCAGTATTTT; CDR3 protein: CASSEFGGLTDTQYF
J gene: TRBJ2-5; clone size: .; D gene: .; V gene: TRBV20-1; CDR3 DNA: TGCAGTCCTAGGCCCTTTAGGACCCAGTACTTC; CDR3 protein: CSPRPFRTQYF
J gene: TRBJ2-1; clone size: .; D gene: .; V gene: TRBV5-1; CDR3 DNA: TGCGCCAGCAGCTTTTCGCGTAATGAGCAGTTCTTC; CDR3 protein: CASSFSRNEQFF
J gene: TRBJ2-7; clone size: .; D gene: TRBD1; V gene: TRBV9; CDR3 DNA: TGTGCCAGCAGCGTAGAGAGACAGGGTTCCTACGAGCAGTACTTC; CDR3 protein: CASSVERQGSYEQYF
J gene: TRBJ1-1; clone size: .; D gene: .; V gene: TRBV5-1; CDR3 DNA: TGCGCCAGCAGCCCTGCCGGGCAGGGCACTGAAGCTTTCTTT; CDR3 protein: CASSPAGQGTEAFF
J gene: TRBJ1-3; clone size: .; D gene: .; V gene: TRBV12-5; CDR3 DNA: TGTGCTAGTGGTTTGGTACGCTCTCTGGCCAGGGCTGGAAACACCATATATTTT; CDR3 protein: CASGLVRSLARAGNTIYF
J gene: TRBJ2-7; clone size: .; D gene: .; V gene: TRBV24-1; CDR3 DNA: TGTGCCACCAGCTCACAGGGGAGGTACGAGCAGTACTTC; CDR3 protein: CATSSQGRYEQYF
J gene: TRBJ2-7; clone size: .; D gene: .; V gene: TRBV14; CDR3 DNA: TGTGCCAGCAGCCAGACAGGTAGCATCGAGCAGTACTTC; CDR3 protein: CASSQTGSIEQYF
J gene: TRBJ1-1; clone size: .; D gene: .; V gene: TRBV5-1; CDR3 DNA: TGCGCCAGCAGCTTAGACTTGAACACTGAAGCTTTCTTT; CDR3 protein: CASSLDLNTEAFF
J gene: TRBJ1-2; clone size: .; D gene: .; V gene: TRBV7-9; CDR3 DNA: TGTGCCTGCCGGGTGGAGGACCTTAACTATGGCTACACCTTC; CDR3 protein: CACRVEDLNYGYTF